Presented here are 27 T cell receptor beta chains from one specimen sequenced in a study of T cell responses to AZD1222 COVID-19 vaccine. Generated by immunoSEQ multiplex PCR, the TCRdb table keeps only in-frame clones and is missing some. Of about 99,000 clones in the sample, approximately 90% were seen once. This material consisted of peripheral blood, taken on day 0 of AZD1222 vaccination. The source is an adult in good health.

This chain connects TRBV10-3 to TRBJ1-5; D is possibly TRBD1 (5 bases). V lost 8 bases and J 0 bases, leaving 14 bases between the germline ends. Germline CDR1 reads ENHRY; CDR2 reads SYGVKD. CDR3 length: 15 residues. The CDR3 nucleotides read TGTGCCATCCAAAGGTCCAGGGATAGCAATCAGCCCCAGCATTTT. Translation gives CAIQRSRDSNQPQHF.

The chain has TRBV6-5 and TRBJ1-1, with a weak D call TRBD1 (6 bases). CDR3 length equals 15 residues. Germline V gene lookup returns CDR1 MNHEY and CDR2 SVGAGI. Trimming removed 6 bases at V and 5 bases at J, with 19 bases between. The CDR3 loop is CASRDKGRGSTEAFF. The DNA of the CDR3 is TGTGCCAGCAGAGACAAGGGGAGGGGGTCGACTGAAGCTTTCTTT.

This clone was seen a few times. The rearrangement uses TRBV28 and TRBJ1-2; weak D call: TRBD1 (5 bases). The CDR3 runs to 12 residues. Trimming took 7 bases from V and 8 from J, leaving 14 bases between them. Looked up from germline, CDR1 is MDHEN and CDR2 is SYDVKM. Here the CDR3 reads CASTQGRRGYTF. In DNA, the CDR3 is TGTGCCAGCACCCAGGGACGGCGCGGCTACACCTTC.

The chain uses TRBV5-4 and TRBJ2-5; D gene ambiguous. Trimming left V 0 bases short and J 2 bases short, with 5 bases between. CDR1 and CDR2 from the germline V gene are SGHNT and YYREEE (reference sequence). This CDR3 spans 13 amino acids. The CDR3 region has the DNA TGTGCCAGCAGCTTGGAGATGCAAGAGACCCAGTACTTC. Amino acid sequence: CASSLEMQETQYF.

The chain employs TRBV7-9 and TRBJ1-4; maybe TRBD1 (5 bases). CDR1 is SEHNR, CDR2 FQNEAQ, per germline (reference sequence). The ends were cut back, 7 bases at V and 3 bases at J, with 18 bases in the middle. The CDR3 extends over 16 amino acids. Written as DNA, the CDR3 is TGTGCCAGCATCACAGCAAGGCCAGGGTCTAATGAAAAACTGTTTTTT. Its translation: CASITARPGSNEKLFF.

The chain employs TRBV28 and TRBJ1-2; D unresolved. V was pared by 7 bases and J by 8 bases, with 14 bases between. This CDR3 spans 12 amino acids. CDR1 is MDHEN, CDR2 SYDVKM, per germline. CDR3 bases: TGTGCCAGCAAACGGGCTATCAACGGCTACACCTTC. Protein sequence: CASKRAINGYTF.

The V call is TRBV30, the J call TRBJ1-2; TRBD1 might be the D (5 bases). The germline CDR1 and CDR2 sequences are GTSNPN and SVGIG (reference sequence). CDR3 length: 12 amino acids. V lost 5 bases and J 4 bases, leaving 11 bases between the germline ends. The CDR3 nucleotides read TGTGCCTGGGGGCAGGGATTCTATGGCTACACCTTC. Protein product: CAWGQGFYGYTF.

The chain employs TRBV30 and TRBJ2-5; D gene ambiguous. Germline V gene data show CDR1 as GTSNPN and CDR2 as SVGIG (reference sequence). V lost 3 bases, J lost 1 base, and 15 bases lay in between. The CDR3 has 15 amino acids. CDR3 residues: CAWRPLYGTQETQYF. The CDR3 bases are TGTGCCTGGAGGCCCTTATATGGCACCCAAGAGACCCAGTACTTC.

The J gene is TRBJ1-3, the V gene TRBV9, with TRBD1 identical over 7 bases. This CDR3 spans 17 amino acids. Per germline, CDR1 SGDLS and CDR2 YYNGEE. The V and J ends lost 4 bases and 2 bases, in that order; junction bases with no gene match: 12. CDR3 DNA: TGTGCCAGCAGCATAACGACAGGGACTCCTGCTGGAAACACCATATATTTT. Translation: CASSITTGTPAGNTIYF.

This clone came up once. The chain has TRBV2 and TRBJ2-1, with TRBD2 matching 10 bases. From germline, CDR1 is SNHLY and CDR2 FYNNEI. V lost 7 bases, J lost 0 bases, and 15 bases stayed unmatched. This CDR3 has 19 amino acids. The CDR3 coding sequence is TGTGCCAGCAAAAGTTCGACTAGCGGGTCTACCAGCTCCTACAATGAGCAGTTCTTC. Amino acid sequence: CASKSSTSGSTSSYNEQFF.

The V and J genes are TRBV6-5 and TRBJ1-5; D call uncertain. The V gene's germline CDR1 is MNHEY and CDR2 SVGAGI. CDR3 size: 14 residues. Trimming cost V 2 bases and J 1 base, with 6 bases left between them. The CDR3 DNA follows: TGTGCCAGCAGTTACGGCGTCAGCAATCAGCCCCAGCATTTT. Translation: CASSYGVSNQPQHF.

The V call is TRBV5-1, the J call TRBJ1-2; D gene uncertain. The V end was cut by 4 bases, the J end by 1 base, with 8 bases between. Germline values: CDR1 SGHRS, CDR2 YFSETQ. The CDR3 consists of 13 residues. The CDR3 loop reads CASSEPSNYGYTF. The CDR3 region has the DNA TGCGCCAGCAGCGAACCGAGTAACTATGGCTACACCTTC.

This chain uses TRBV19 with TRBJ2-2; 8 bases fit TRBD1. Germline CDR1 reads LNHDA; CDR2 reads SQIVND (reference sequence). V trimming: 2 bases; J trimming: 3 bases; junction bases outside the gene matches: 2. CDR3 length: 15 residues. The CDR3 loop reads CASSIPGQDTGELFF. The CDR3 DNA follows: TGTGCCAGTAGTATACCGGGACAGGACACCGGGGAGCTGTTTTTT.

This chain connects TRBV5-1 to TRBJ1-1; TRBD1 matches 8 bases. Unmatched junction bases numbered 9, after V lost 6 bases and J lost 2 bases. Per germline, CDR1 SGHRS and CDR2 YFSETQ. This CDR3 has 15 amino acids. The CDR3 sequence is CASTSYGQGNTEAFF. DNA of the CDR3: TGCGCCAGCACCAGCTATGGACAGGGAAACACTGAAGCTTTCTTT.

This chain's CDR3 is CASSLQGPGNTIYF. The CDR3 DNA sequence: TGTGCCAGCAGCCTTCAGGGACCTGGAAACACCATATATTTT. The chain is built from TRBV7-2 and TRBJ1-3; D might be TRBD1 (5 bases). Trimming removed 5 bases at V and 2 bases at J, with 10 bases between. The CDR3 is 14 residues long. Per germline, CDR1 SGHTA and CDR2 FQGNSA.

The J gene is TRBJ1-1, the V gene TRBV28; 7 bases agree with TRBD1. The CDR3 has 15 residues. Per germline, CDR1 MDHEN and CDR2 SYDVKM. V lost 7 bases and J lost 0; bases outside the gene matches: 8. This CDR3 is CASTKMTGMNTEAFF. The CDR3 DNA is TGTGCCAGCACCAAAATGACAGGGATGAACACTGAAGCTTTCTTT.

V gene TRBV30 combines with J gene TRBJ1-6; TRBD1 agrees at 9 bases. Germline V gene sequence: CDR1 GTSNPN, CDR2 SVGIG (reference sequence). V trimming: 2 bases; J trimming: 10 bases; junction bases outside the gene matches: 9. The CDR3 loop spans 15 amino acids. CDR3 sequence reads: CAWSLSGTGNSPLHF. The CDR3 DNA reads TGTGCCTGGAGTCTCTCCGGGACAGGGAACTCACCCCTCCACTTT.

The J gene is TRBJ2-7, the V gene TRBV6-5; TRBD1 is a possible D gene (5 bases). The CDR3 loop spans 14 amino acids. Trimming pared 6 bases from V and 5 bases from J, leaving 17 bases between. CDR1 MNHEY and CDR2 SVGAGI come from the germline V gene. The CDR3 sequence is CASSIFQGSHEQYF. The CDR3 DNA is TGTGCCAGCAGCATATTTCAGGGTTCCCACGAGCAGTACTTC.

The chain has TRBV3-1 (or the pseudogene TRBV3-2) and TRBJ1-6, with D uncertain. Germline CDR1 is LGHDT and CDR2 is YNNKEL (reference sequence). The CDR3 covers 15 residues. V was pared by 0 bases and J by 9 bases, with 12 bases between. The DNA of the CDR3 is TGTGCCAGCAGCCAAGAAATGGTCCGGGGTTCACCCCTCCACTTT. This translates into CASSQEMVRGSPLHF.

This rearrangement joins TRBV2 to TRBJ1-4; TRBD1 matches 9 bases. The CDR3 is 15 amino acids. V dropped 10 bases and J dropped 5; count of bases not matched to a gene: 11. CDR1 is SNHLY and CDR2 is FYNNEI in the germline V gene. The CDR3: CAIALAGTGNEKLFF. CDR3 in DNA: TGTGCCATCGCTTTAGCCGGGACAGGGAATGAAAAACTGTTTTTT.

The chain has TRBV19 and TRBJ2-2, with D hard to call. This CDR3 has 12 residues. In germline, CDR1 is LNHDA, CDR2 SQIVND (reference sequence). The V gene lost 4 bases and the J gene lost 7 bases, with 7 bases spanning the gap. The CDR3 region has the DNA TGTGCCAGTAGTAACCGAGACGGGGAGCTGTTTTTT. It translates to CASSNRDGELFF. Supplemented by reference TRBV19 and TRBJ2-2, the full variable domain reads DGGITQSPKYLFRKEGQNVTLSCEQNLNHDAMYWYRQDPGQGLRLIYYSQIVNDFQKGDIAEGYSVSREKKESFPLTVTSAQKNPTAFYLCASSNRDGELFFGEGSRLTVL.

V is TRBV11-3 and J is TRBJ2-1; 13 bases are a match to TRBD2. V gave up 0 bases and J gave up 4 bases; unmatched junction bases: 6. The germline V gene encodes CDR1 SGHNT and CDR2 YENEEA. The CDR3 has 18 amino acids. CDR3 loop: CASSLDPGLAGTYNEQFF. The CDR3 DNA reads as TGTGCCAGCAGCTTAGACCCGGGACTAGCGGGAACATACAATGAGCAGTTCTTC.

This clone is a singleton in its sample. This chain links TRBV7-6 with TRBJ2-1, with D unclear. The V gene's germline CDR1 is SGHVS and CDR2 FNYEAQ. CDR3 size: 12 residues. The V end lost 5 bases, the J end lost 9 bases, and 11 bases lay between the germline ends. CDR3 nucleotide sequence: TGTGCCAGCAGCACAAGCGTTGGTGAGCAGTTCTTC. Encoded protein: CASSTSVGEQFF.

The CDR3 nucleotides read TGTGCCAGCAGCTTAGGGGACAGGGATAACACTGAAGCTTTCTTT. This translates into CASSLGDRDNTEAFF. The chain has TRBV7-3 and TRBJ1-1; the match to TRBD1 covers 9 bases. Per germline, CDR1 SGHTA and CDR2 FQGTGA. The CDR3 contains 15 residues. The junction had 3 bases not matched to a gene; V was cut back by 2 bases and J by 2 bases.

This clone was detected once. The chain couples TRBV4-2 to TRBJ1-1; D is uncertain. The CDR3 is 13 residues long. Per germline, CDR1 LGHNA and CDR2 YNFKEQ. V lost 0 bases and J lost 5, with 7 bases in between. DNA of the CDR3: TGTGCCAGCAGCCAAGAACCTGAGACTGAAGCTTTCTTT. It translates to CASSQEPETEAFF.

This rearrangement joins TRBV4-3 to TRBJ2-7; a weak D match, TRBD1 (6 bases). Per germline, CDR1 LGHNA and CDR2 YSLEER. V lost 1 base and J lost 3, with 7 bases in between. The CDR3 runs 13 residues. In nucleotides, the CDR3 is TGCGCCAGCAGCCAAGGAGGGGGCTACGAGCAGTACTTC. Protein: CASSQGGGYEQYF.

J is TRBJ1-6 and V is TRBV10-3; D perhaps matches TRBD1 (5 bases). The CDR3 length is 13 residues. The germline V gene encodes CDR1 ENHRY and CDR2 SYGVKD. Trimming pared 10 bases from V and 5 bases from J, leaving 12 bases between. The CDR3 region has the DNA TGTGCCACCGGGCCGGGGGATAATTCACCCCTCCACTTT. It translates to CATGPGDNSPLHF.